This T cell receptor (beta chain) comes out of a study of T cell changes during pregnancy in multiple sclerosis. Assay: immunoSEQ multiplex PCR; the TCRdb copy retains only in-frame clones and omits some. Here the sample spans 50,000 to 60,000 clones, 90% being singletons. The CDR3 is made up of 17 amino acids. V lost 5 bases to trimming and J lost 5 bases; unmatched junction nucleotides: 9. Per the germline V gene, CDR1 is PRHDT and CDR2 is FYEKMQ (reference sequence). The sequencing here drew on peripheral blood, taken in the first trimester of pregnancy. The V and J genes are TRBV13 and TRBJ2-1; 13 nucleotides agree with TRBD2. This TCR was recovered from a female donor in good health, enrolled as a control in a pregnancy study. The CDR3 is CASSQTSGGAMDNEQFF. The CDR3 nucleotides are TGTGCCAGCAGCCAAACTAGCGGGGGGGCCATGGACAATGAGCAGTTCTTC.